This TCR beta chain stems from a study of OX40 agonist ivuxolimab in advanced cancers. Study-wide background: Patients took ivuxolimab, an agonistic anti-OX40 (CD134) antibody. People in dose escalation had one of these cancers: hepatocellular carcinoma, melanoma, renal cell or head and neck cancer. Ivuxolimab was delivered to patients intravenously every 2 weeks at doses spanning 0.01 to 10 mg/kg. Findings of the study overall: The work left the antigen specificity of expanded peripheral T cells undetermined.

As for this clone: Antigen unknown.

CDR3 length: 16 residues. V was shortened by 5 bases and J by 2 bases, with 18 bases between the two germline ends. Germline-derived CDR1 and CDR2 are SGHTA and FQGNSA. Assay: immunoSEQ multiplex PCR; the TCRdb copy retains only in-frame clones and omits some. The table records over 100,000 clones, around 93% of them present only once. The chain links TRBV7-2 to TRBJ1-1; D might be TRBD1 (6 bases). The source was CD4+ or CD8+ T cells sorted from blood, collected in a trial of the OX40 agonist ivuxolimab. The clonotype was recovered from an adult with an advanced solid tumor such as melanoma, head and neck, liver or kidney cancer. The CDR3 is CASSLYRAGPNTEAFF. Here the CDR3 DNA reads TGTGCCAGCAGCCTGTACAGGGCCGGGCCAAACACTGAAGCTTTCTTT. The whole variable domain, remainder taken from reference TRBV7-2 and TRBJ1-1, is GAGVSQSPSNKVTEKGKDVELRCDPISGHTALYWYRQSLGQGLEFLIYFQGNSAPDKSGLPSDRFSAERTGGSVSTLTIQRTQQEDSAVYLCASSLYRAGPNTEAFFGQGTRLTVV.